The sequence of this T cell receptor beta chain was determined in a study of blood T cell repertoires in COVID-19. Study summary: T cells, B-cell-depleted T cells, or PBMCs provided the cDNA or gDNA that served as material.

Individuals drawn from approximately 26 US areas were roughly 18 to 95 years old. Recovery among Cohort 3 donors was established by two negative PCRs, clearance, or symptom resolution. Assay: immunoSEQ multiplex PCR; the TCRdb copy retains only in-frame clones and omits some. The sample includes about 130,000 clones, 86% seen only once; the top ten take around 2.3%. Deletions cut 2 bases from V and 2 bases from J, with 6 bases between. CDR1 is SGHTA and CDR2 is FQGNSA in the germline V gene. CDR3 size: 13 residues. The sequence derives from a woman aged 45-60 years who had recovered from COVID-19. This chain connects TRBV7-2 to TRBJ2-5, with no clear D. Sequences were obtained from PBMCs or T cells enriched from blood (not recorded which). This chain's CDR3 is CASSLTNQETQYF. DNA for the CDR3: TGTGCCAGCAGCTTAACTAATCAAGAGACCCAGTACTTC.